Detailed here is one T cell receptor (beta chain). It was with unique molecular identifiers that the TCRbeta library was prepared. Using its own MiXCR run on the PCR reads, TCRdb lists one record per CDR3 protein. Of roughly 610,000 distinct CDR3 sequences in the sample, approximately 10% were seen once. These data are taken from a study of T-cell reconstitution after alpha-beta-depleted transplantation in children. This CDR3 contains 20 residues. With V trimmed by 1 base and J by 1 base, 15 bases remained unmatched. Germline loops: CDR1 SGHTA, CDR2 FQGTGA. The chain couples TRBV7-3 to TRBJ2-1, with TRBD1 identical over 8 bases. Here the sequenced sample was PBMCs from the stem cell graft donor, taken from the stem cell graft. The sequence derives from a human donor who donated a stem cell graft to a child with acute myeloid leukemia. The CDR3, as DNA: TGTGCCAGCAGCTTAATACTAGGTCAGGGGGCCCCGATTTCCTACAATGAGCAGTTCTTC. As protein: CASSLILGQGAPISYNEQFF.